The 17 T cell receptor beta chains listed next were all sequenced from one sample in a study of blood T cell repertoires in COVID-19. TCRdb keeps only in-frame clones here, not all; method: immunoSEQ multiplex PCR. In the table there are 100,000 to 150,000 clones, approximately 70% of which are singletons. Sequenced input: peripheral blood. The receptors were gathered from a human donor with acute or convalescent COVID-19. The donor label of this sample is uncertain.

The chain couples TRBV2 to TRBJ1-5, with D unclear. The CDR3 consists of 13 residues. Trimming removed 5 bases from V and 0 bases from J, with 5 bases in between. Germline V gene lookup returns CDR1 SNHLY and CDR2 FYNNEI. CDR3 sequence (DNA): TGTGCCAGCAGTCCGTTTAGCAATCAGCCCCAGCATTTT. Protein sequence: CASSPFSNQPQHF.

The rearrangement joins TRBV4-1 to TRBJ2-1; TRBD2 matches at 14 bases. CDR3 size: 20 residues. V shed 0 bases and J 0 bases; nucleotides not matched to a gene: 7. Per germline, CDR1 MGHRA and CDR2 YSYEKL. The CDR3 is CASSQDRGLAGVTSYNEQFF. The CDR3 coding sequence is TGCGCCAGCAGCCAAGATCGGGGACTAGCGGGGGTTACCTCCTACAATGAGCAGTTCTTC.

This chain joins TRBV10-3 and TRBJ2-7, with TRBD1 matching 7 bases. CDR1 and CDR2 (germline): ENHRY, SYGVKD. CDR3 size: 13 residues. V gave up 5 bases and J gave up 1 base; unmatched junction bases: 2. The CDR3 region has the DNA TGTGCCATCAGTCGGACAGGATCCTACGAGCAGTACGTC. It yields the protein CAISRTGSYEQYV.

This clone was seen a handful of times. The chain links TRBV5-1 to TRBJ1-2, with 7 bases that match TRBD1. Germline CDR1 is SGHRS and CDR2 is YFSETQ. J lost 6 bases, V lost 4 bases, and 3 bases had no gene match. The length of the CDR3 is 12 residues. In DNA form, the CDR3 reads TGCGCCAGCAGCATAGACAGGGATGGCTACACCTTC. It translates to CASSIDRDGYTF. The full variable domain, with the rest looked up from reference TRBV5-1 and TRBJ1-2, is KAGVTQTPRYLIKTRGQQVTLSCSPISGHRSVSWYQQTPGQGLQFLFEYFSETQRNKGNFPGRFSGRQFSNSRSEMNVSTLELGDSALYLCASSIDRDGYTFGSGTRLTVV.

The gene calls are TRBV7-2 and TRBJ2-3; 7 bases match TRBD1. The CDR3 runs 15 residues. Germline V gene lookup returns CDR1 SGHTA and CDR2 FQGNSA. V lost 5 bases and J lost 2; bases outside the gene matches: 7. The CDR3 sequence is CASSQPTGSTDTQYF. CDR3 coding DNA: TGTGCCAGCAGCCAACCGACAGGGTCCACAGATACGCAGTATTTT.

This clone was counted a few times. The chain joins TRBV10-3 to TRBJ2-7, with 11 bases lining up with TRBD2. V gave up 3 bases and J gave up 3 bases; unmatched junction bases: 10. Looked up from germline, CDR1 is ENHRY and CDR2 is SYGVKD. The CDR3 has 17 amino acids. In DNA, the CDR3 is TGTGCCATCAGTGACCCGAAGACTAGCGGGAAAAACTACGAGCAGTACTTC. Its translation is CAISDPKTSGKNYEQYF.

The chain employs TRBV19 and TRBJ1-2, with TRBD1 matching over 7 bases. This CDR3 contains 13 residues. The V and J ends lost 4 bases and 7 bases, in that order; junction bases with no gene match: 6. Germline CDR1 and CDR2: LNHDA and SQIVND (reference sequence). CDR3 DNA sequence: TGTGCCAGTAGTAACAGACAGGGCCCTGGCTACACCTTC. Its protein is CASSNRQGPGYTF.

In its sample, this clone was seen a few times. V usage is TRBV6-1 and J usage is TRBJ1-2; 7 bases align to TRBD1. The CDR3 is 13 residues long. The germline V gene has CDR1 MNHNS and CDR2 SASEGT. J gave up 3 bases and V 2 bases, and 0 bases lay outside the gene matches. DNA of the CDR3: TGTGCCAGCAGTGAACAGGGGGACTATGGCTACACCTTC. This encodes CASSEQGDYGYTF.

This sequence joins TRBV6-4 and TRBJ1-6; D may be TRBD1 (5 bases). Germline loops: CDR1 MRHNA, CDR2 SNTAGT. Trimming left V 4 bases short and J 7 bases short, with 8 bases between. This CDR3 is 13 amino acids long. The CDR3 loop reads CASSATGNSPLHF. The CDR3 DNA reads TGTGCCAGCAGTGCTACAGGAAATTCACCCCTCCACTTT.

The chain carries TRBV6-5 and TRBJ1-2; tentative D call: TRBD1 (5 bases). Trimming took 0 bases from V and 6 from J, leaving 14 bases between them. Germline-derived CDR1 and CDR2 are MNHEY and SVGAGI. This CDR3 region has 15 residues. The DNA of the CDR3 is TGTGCCAGCAGTTACTCGCGGGCGGGGGGAAATGGCTACACCTTC. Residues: CASSYSRAGGNGYTF.

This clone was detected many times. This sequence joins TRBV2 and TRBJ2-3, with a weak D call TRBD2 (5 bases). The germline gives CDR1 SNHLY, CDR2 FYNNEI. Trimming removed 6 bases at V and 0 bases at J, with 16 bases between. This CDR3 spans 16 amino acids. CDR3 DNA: TGTGCCAGCAGACCCACCGCGGGCGGGAGCACAGATACGCAGTATTTT. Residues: CASRPTAGGSTDTQYF.

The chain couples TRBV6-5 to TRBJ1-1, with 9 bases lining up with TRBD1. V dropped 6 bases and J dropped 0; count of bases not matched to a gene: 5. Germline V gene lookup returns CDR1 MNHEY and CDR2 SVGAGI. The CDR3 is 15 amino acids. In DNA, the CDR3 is TGTGCCAGCAGATGGGGGACAGGGTTGAACACTGAAGCTTTCTTT. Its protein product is CASRWGTGLNTEAFF.

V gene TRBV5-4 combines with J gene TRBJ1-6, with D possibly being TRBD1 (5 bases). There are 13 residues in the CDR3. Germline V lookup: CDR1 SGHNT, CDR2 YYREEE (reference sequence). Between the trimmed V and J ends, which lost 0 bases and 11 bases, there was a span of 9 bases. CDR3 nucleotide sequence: TGTGCCAGCAGCTTGGACAGGCTGACACCCCTCCACTTT. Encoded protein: CASSLDRLTPLHF.

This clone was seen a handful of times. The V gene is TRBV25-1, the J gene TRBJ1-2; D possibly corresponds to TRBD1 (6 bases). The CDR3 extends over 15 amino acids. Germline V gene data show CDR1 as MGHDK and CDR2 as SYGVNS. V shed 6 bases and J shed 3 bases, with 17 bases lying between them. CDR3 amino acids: CASSRAGGAHYGYTF. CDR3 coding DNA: TGTGCCAGCAGCCGGGCGGGGGGCGCTCACTATGGCTACACCTTC.

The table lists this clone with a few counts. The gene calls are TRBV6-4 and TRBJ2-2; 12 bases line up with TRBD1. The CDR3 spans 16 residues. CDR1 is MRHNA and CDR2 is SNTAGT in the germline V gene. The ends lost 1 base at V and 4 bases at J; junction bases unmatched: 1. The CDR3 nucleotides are TGTGCCAGCAGTGACTGGGACAGGGGGCGCACCGGGGAGCTGTTTTTT. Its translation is CASSDWDRGRTGELFF.

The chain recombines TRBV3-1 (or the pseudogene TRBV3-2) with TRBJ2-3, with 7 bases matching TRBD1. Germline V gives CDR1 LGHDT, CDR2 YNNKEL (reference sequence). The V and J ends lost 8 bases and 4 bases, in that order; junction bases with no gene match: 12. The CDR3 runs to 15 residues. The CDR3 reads CASRPAGTVADTQYF. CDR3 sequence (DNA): TGTGCCAGCCGACCGGCCGGGACAGTGGCAGATACGCAGTATTTT.

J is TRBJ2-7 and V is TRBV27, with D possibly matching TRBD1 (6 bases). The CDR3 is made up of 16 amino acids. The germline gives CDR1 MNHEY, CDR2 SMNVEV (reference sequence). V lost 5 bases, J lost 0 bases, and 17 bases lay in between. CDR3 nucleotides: TGTGCCAGCAGTGCAGGCTCGGGCAGGGGCTCCTACGAGCAGTACTTC. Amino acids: CASSAGSGRGSYEQYF.